This T cell receptor beta chain was obtained from a study of relationships among human T cell subsets (dated by TCRdb to 2010 to 2012). Regarding the research as a whole: The study sequenced eight distinct T cell populations from blood: pan T, CD8 cytotoxic, regulatory, Th1, Th2, naive plus transitional, activated and memory cells.

A word on this clonotype: Its cognate antigen has yet to be identified. Within one base of it there is no much larger clone, and no base qualities were kept.

What the study reported, not specific to this receptor: V, D and J usage, CDR3 length and N-nucleotide additions showed no statistically significant differences among the seven subsets. The substantial sharing of CDR3s among Th1, Th2 and regulatory T cells was interpreted as suggesting that cell fate choices are stochastic. A CD4+CD8+ double-positive population could not be ruled out by the bead-based sorting. Over 55% of CD8+ cytotoxic sequences belonged to clones with over 100 reads, whereas regulatory and Th2 subsets showed few such clones.

The library came from multiplex PCR. Sequencing was carried out with a 454 GS FLX. TCR alpha and beta CDR3 regions were amplified from mRNA by semiquantitative ARM-PCR. In ARM-PCR, tagged nested gene-specific primers were used first, and exponential amplification was then carried out by communal superprimers. Before the second amplification round was performed on first-round PCR products, the nested primers were removed by exonuclease. The amplicons were sequenced on the 454 platform, which can rapidly sequence millions of DNA fragments without cloning bias. A read counted as effective if the read could be mapped to both V and J germline segments. The paper's data handling went like this. Reads were assigned to germline V, D and J segments with IRmap, which uses pyromap, a Smith-Waterman modification adapted to 454 sequencing errors. To filter D-beta assignments, cutoffs were set at the 99th percentile of the alignment scores obtained from simulated random sequences. The CDR3 was taken to be the amino acids lying between the conserved V-segment Y[YFLI]C motif and the J-segment [FW]GXGT motif. A compound Poisson process model, previously applied to large-scale EST data, was used to estimate repertoire diversity. A procedure for detecting cross-contamination was applied so that sample contamination could be argued against as the origin of shared CDR3s. Through fastp at Q25 and MiXCR, TCRdb rebuilt clones from the public reads, retaining in-frame beta chains. Rows with a matching CDR3 protein are joined into one entry that keeps the most common DNA and genes. What appears here as the V and J calls and clone size reflects TCRdb's work, not the paper's. In all, the sample holds some 10,000 distinct CDR3 sequences, and roughly 55% of those were seen once. The ten most abundant clones make up 5% to 6.5% of the sample.

Memory T cells were selected as CD45RA-RO+ cells with anti-CD45RO beads from the CD45RA-negative fraction. T cell subsets were isolated with Miltenyi superparamagnetic beads coated with subset-specific monoclonal antibodies. Every T cell population was isolated from peripheral blood. Ficoll separation of whole blood yielded mononuclear cells, and anti-CD14 microbeads were then used to deplete the monocytes. Isolated cell populations were immediately resuspended in RNAprotect reagent. Germline trimming amounts to 7 bases on V and 6 bases on J, with 12 as the count of junction bases outside the gene matches. The CDR3 starts with the cysteine, ends with the phenylalanine, and has 14 residues. Kept here is only the CDR3 DNA, which spans 42 bases and is read in frame from base 1. The CDR1 and CDR2 encoded by the germline V gene are SGHTS and YDEGEE.

The clonotype originates from a man aged 40-49 years in good health. Source material: memory T cells sorted from blood. The cell subset or site label for this specimen denotes: CD45RA-RO+ memory T cells. The rearrangement joined TRBV5-8 to TRBJ2-7, and 8 bases in between align with TRBD2. The CDR3 protein: CASGTGTSFSEQYF. In nucleotide form, the sequence is TGTGCCAGCGGAACCGGGACTAGTTTCTCCGAGCAGTACTTC. Joined to the reference TRBV5-8 and TRBJ2-7 proteins, this CDR3 gives the full variable domain: EAGVTQSPTHLIKTRGQQATLRCSPISGHTSVYWYQQALGLGLQFLLWYDEGEERNRGNFPPRFSGRQFPNYSSELNVNALELEDSALYLCASGTGTSFSEQYFGPGTRLTVT.